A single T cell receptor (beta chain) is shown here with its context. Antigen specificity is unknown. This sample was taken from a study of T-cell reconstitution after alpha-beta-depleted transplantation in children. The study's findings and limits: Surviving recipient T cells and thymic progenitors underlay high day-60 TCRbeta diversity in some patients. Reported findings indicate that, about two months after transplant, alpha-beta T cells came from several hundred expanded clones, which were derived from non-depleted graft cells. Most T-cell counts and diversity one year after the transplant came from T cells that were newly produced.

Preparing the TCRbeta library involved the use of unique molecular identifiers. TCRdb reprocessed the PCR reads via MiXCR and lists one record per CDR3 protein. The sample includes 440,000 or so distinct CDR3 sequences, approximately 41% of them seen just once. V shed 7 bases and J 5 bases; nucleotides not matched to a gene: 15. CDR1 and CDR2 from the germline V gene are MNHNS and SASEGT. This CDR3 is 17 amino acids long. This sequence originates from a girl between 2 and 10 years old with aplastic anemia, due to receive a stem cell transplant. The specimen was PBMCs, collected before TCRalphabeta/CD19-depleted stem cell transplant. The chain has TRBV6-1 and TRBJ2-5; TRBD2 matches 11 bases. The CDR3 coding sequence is TGTGCCAGCACTAAAAGGGGCGGAACTAGCGGGAGTGAGACCCAGTACTTC. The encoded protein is CASTKRGGTSGSETQYF.